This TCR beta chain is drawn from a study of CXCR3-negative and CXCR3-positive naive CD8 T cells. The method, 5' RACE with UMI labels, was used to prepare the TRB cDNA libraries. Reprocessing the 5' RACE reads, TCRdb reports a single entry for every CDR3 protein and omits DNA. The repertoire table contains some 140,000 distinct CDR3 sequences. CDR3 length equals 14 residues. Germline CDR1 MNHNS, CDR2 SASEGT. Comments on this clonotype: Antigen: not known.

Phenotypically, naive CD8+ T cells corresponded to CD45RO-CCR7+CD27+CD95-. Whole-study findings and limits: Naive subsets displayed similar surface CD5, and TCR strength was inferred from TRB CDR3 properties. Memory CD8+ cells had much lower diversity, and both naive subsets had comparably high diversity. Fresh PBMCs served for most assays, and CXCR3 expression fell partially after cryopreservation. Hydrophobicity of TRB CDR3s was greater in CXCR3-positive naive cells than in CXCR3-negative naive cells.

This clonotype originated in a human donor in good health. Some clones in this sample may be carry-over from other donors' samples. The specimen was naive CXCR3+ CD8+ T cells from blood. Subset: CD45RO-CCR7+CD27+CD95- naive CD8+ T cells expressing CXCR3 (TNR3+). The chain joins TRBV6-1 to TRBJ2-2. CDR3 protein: CASSLITNTGELFF.